The T cell receptor (beta chain) described here comes from a study of graft-versus-host responses after intestinal transplantation (dated by TCRdb to the early 2020s). Concerning the study at large: The transplants that recipients got were multivisceral, liver-intestinal, or isolated intestinal. Alloreactive clones were identified by sequencing pre-transplant mixed lymphocyte reaction products and comparing them with unstimulated pre-transplant donor and recipient T cells. Donor T cell macrochimerism was defined as a peak of at least 4% donor T cells among recipient peripheral blood mononuclear cells. All recipients received anti-thymocyte globulin induction followed by maintenance tacrolimus and steroids for around three years. Of the roughly 24 intestinal transplant recipients enrolled in the cohort, one of whom was a retransplant, a few patients without pretransplant specimens were excluded. After intestinal transplantation, graft-versus-host and host-versus-graft alloreactive T cell clones were followed in the graft, circulation and bone marrow using bulk TCR-beta CDR3 sequencing. Rather than going through the commercial service, samples from three later patients were sequenced in-house on an Illumina MiSeq and processed with MiXCR.

Libraries came from the immunoSEQ multiplex PCR assay. For most patients, genomic DNA was isolated with the Qiagen DNeasy Blood and Tissue Kit and sent frozen to Adaptive Biotechnologies for TCR sequencing. High-throughput TCR-beta CDR3 sequencing of genomic DNA from most patients was performed by Adaptive Biotechnologies. Per the source publication's procedure: Adaptive's ImmunoSEQ software was the source of the TCR sequencing data for 15 to 20 patients, while three other patients were processed with MiXCR and VDJtools. To correct CD4 versus CD8 sorting errors, sequences present in both subsets at a frequency ratio below 5:1 were removed. Because the origin of CDR3 nucleotide sequences shared between donor and recipient could not be assigned, those sequences were removed. To count as alloreactive, a clone needed at least 2-fold expansion over unstimulated cells and a minimum CFSE-low frequency of 0.002% (template counts) or 0.001% (read counts). Mappable clones were those detected in sequenced pre-transplant spleen, lymph node, or MLR CFSE-low populations of the donor or recipient. Cumulative frequency of alloreactive clones was calculated as a percentage of all sequences weighted by copy number. The clones in this table, taken by TCRdb from immuneACCESS, are in-frame only. Not every clone is retained; where verified, under half of the shortfall comes from an unresolved V gene, and the cause of the rest is unknown. V and J calls plus clone size are reproduced from that table; the DNA served to infer D and trimming. This sample has roughly 100,000 clones in its table, and about 90% of those were observed once. Around 0.9% of the sample comes from the top ten.

Reading the label with the study, this specimen's time point is: cells obtained before transplantation from donor or recipient. CD3+CD4+ and CD3+CD8+ populations were FACS-sorted from unstimulated pre-transplant donor and recipient cells taken from spleen or lymph nodes. This clone occurred once. What antigen it recognizes has not been identified. No much larger clonotype is one base removed from it; base qualities were not supplied. What the authors observed across the whole study: GvH clones turned up in recipient bone marrow, with some appearing earlier in ileal mucosa or blood, a pattern consistent with an intestinal mucosal origin. The relatively low number and heterogeneity of intestinal transplant patients limited the conclusions. Early after transplant, peak levels of circulating GvH clones were associated with declines in HvG clones. Patients with donor T cell macrochimerism had high GvH to HvG T cell clonal ratios in their allografts.

V has 7 bases trimmed and J has 6 bases trimmed; junction bases matching no gene number 10. The CDR3 holds 14 amino acids from the cysteine to the phenylalanine. The kept DNA is CDR3 alone, 42 bases in frame from the first base. In the germline V gene, CDR1 corresponds to MNHNS and CDR2 to SASEGT. Sequences were derived from unstimulated CD4+ T cells sorted from spleen or lymph node cells, sampled before intestinal transplant. This receptor was obtained from a human donor who received an intestinal transplant. The rearranged chain carries TRBV6-1 and TRBJ2-7, with TRBD1 identical over 9 junction bases. The nucleotide sequence is given as TGTGCCAGCACCAGGGACAGGGTAACTATCGAGCAGTACTTC. The translation is CASTRDRVTIEQYF.